This record covers a single T cell receptor (beta chain). This clone was detected once. Which antigen it targets is not known. No quality values exist for individual bases; no much larger clone is one base distant. The sample belongs to a study of CD4 T cell repertoires in COVID-19 (dated by TCRdb to the early 2020s). About the investigation overall: To analyze cross-reactivity, CFSE-low cells were expanded with IL-2 for 10 days and then labeled again and restimulated with spike proteins from other coronaviruses. In COVID-19-recovered individuals, the study described naturally processed CD4+ T cell responses to SARS-CoV-2 spike and nucleoprotein and used TCR Vbeta sequencing to evaluate clonal composition. Subset-level TCR Vbeta repertoire analysis of SARS-CoV-2-reactive T cells was performed in a few recovered individuals.

The library was obtained by the immunoSEQ multiplex PCR assay. Per the original workflow: Repertoire overlap between subsets was quantified using the Chao-Jaccard similarity index and counts of shared clonotypes. TCRdb obtained this table from immuneACCESS and retained in-frame rearrangements with V and J assigned. These tables miss some clones; where compared with another copy, unresolved V genes account for less than half of the shortfall, and the remainder is unexplained. V and J calls plus clone size are reproduced from that table; the DNA served to infer D and trimming. The sample table records 60,000 to 90,000 clones; 83% of these occur just once. The ten largest make up about 0.61% of the sample. What the work shows at the level of the full study, not this receptor alone: Several of the most expanded SARS-CoV-2-reactive clonotypes were shared between two or all three memory subsets, suggesting intraclonal diversification. Between roughly 7 and 28% of SARS-CoV-2 clonotypes were also detected in secondary cultures stimulated with SARS-CoV and/or HKU1 spike, a finding consistent with cross-reactivity.

The sample's time point label, in plain terms: sample from a COVID-19-recovered individual after infection. Donors were patients who had recovered from mild-to-severe COVID-19. Memory T cell samples that were not cultured went straight to sequencing right after ex vivo isolation. From peripheral blood mononuclear cells, the researchers isolated CD4+ total memory, central memory, effector memory and circulating T follicular helper cells. CDR1 and CDR2 (SGHTA, FQGNSA) derive from the germline V gene. The CDR3 starts with the cysteine, ends with the phenylalanine, and has 15 residues. CDR3 DNA is the only sequence kept; it has 45 bases, read in frame from the first base. Trimming removed 4 bases from V and 7 bases from J; the gene matches leave 9 bases unexplained.

The source material was CD4+ T cells from peripheral blood, sampled after recovery from COVID-19. The TCR was taken from a human donor who had COVID-19. The chain joins TRBV7-2 to TRBJ2-1, and TRBD1 matches 8 of the central bases. The DNA sequence is TGTGCCAGCAGCTCACAGGGGGTCAGGGGAAATGAGCAGTTCTTC. Its coded protein is CASSSQGVRGNEQFF.